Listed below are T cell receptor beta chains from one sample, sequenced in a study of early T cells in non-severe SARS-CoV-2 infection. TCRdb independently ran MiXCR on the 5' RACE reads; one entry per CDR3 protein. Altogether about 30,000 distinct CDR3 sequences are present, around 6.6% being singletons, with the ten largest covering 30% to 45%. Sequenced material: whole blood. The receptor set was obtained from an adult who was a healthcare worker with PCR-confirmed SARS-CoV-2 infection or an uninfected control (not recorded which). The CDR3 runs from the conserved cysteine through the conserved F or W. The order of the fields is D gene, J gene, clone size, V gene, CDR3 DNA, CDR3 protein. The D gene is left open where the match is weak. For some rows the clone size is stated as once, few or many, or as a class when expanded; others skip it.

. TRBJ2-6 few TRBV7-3 TGTGCCAGCAGCTTAACGCCACTACGGTCTGGGGCCAACGTCCTGACTTTC CASSLTPLRSGANVLTF
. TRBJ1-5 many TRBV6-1 TGTGCCAGCAGTGGAGAAACCCACCAGCCCCAGCATTTT CASSGETHQPQHF
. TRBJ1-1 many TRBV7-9 TGTGCCAGCAGCTTAATGGCAGGGATGAACACTGAAGCTTTCTTT CASSLMAGMNTEAFF
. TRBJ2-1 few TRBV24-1 TGTGCCACCAGTGATCCTCGCGGTTACAATGAGCAGTTCTTC CATSDPRGYNEQFF
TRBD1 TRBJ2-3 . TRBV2 TGTGCCAGCAGCCTGGACAGGCGATTGACAGATACGCAGTATTTT CASSLDRRLTDTQYF
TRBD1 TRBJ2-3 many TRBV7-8 TGTGCCAGCAGCCATGGGGGGTACGGGACAGGGGCGGGAGATACGCAGTATTTT CASSHGGYGTGAGDTQYF
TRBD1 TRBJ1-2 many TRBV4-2 TGTGCCAGCAGCCAAGGGCTCGACAGGGGGCTAAAATATGGCTACACCTTC CASSQGLDRGLKYGYTF
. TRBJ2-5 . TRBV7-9 TGTGCCAGCAGCCGGGGCGAGGGCAAGACCCAGTACTTC CASSRGEGKTQYF
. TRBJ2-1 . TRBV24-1 TGTGCCACCAGTGAGTGGGACGGTGAGCAGTTCTTC CATSEWDGEQFF
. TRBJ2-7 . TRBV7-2 TGTGCCAGCAGCTTAGTGCGGGCCGCCGAGCAGTACTTC CASSLVRAAEQYF
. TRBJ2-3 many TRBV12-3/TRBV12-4 TGTGCCAGCAGTCTCTCCCGTCCTAGCACAGATACGCAGTATTTT CASSLSRPSTDTQYF
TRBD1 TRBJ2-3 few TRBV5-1 TGCGCCAGCAGCAAGGGGACAGGGGCGGGAACAGATACGCAGTATTTT CASSKGTGAGTDTQYF
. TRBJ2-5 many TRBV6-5 TGTGCCAGCAGCCGGGGGCTTGGGGAGACCCAGTACTTC CASSRGLGETQYF
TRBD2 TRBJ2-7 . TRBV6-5 TGTGCCAGCAGTTACTCCCCGGGACTAGCGGGACTCTACGAGCAGTACTTC CASSYSPGLAGLYEQYF
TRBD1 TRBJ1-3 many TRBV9 TGTGCCAGCAGCGTAGCGGACAGGGGGCGAGGGAACACCATATATTTT CASSVADRGRGNTIYF
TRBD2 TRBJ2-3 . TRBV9 TGTGCCAGCAGCGTAGTTCCGGGAGGCCGGGGCACAGATACGCAGTATTTT CASSVVPGGRGTDTQYF
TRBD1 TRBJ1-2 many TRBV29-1 TGCAGCGTTGATAAGGGGGCGTCTAGCTATGGCTACACCTTC CSVDKGASSYGYTF
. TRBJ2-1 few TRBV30 TGTGCCACCGGGCAGGGCGCCTACAATGAGCAGTTCTTC CATGQGAYNEQFF
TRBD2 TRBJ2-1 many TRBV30 TGTGCCTGGATTGGCGGGGGCTACAATGAGCAGTTCTTC CAWIGGGYNEQFF
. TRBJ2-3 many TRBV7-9 TGTGCCAGCAGCTTAATTTCGGATACGCAGTATTTT CASSLISDTQYF
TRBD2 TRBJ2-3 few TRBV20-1 TGCAGTGCTGGACTAGCGGGAGCAGATACGCAGTATTTT CSAGLAGADTQYF
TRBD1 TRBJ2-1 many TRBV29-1 TGCAGCGACGGGACAGGGGTCTACAATGAGCAGTTCTTC CSDGTGVYNEQFF
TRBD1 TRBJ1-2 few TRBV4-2 TGTGCCAGCAGCCAATCCGGACAGGGGACTAACTATGGCTACACCTTC CASSQSGQGTNYGYTF
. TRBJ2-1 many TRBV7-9 TGTGCCAGCAGCTACAATCCCGAGGGAGCCTTCCATGAGCAGTTCTTC CASSYNPEGAFHEQFF
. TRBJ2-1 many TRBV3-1 TGTGCCAGCAGCCAAGGAGGTGATCGATACAATGAGCAGTTCTTC CASSQGGDRYNEQFF
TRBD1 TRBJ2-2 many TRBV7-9 TGTGCCAGCAGCTCGACAGGGGAGACCGGGGAGCTGTTTTTT CASSSTGETGELFF
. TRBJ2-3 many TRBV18 TGTGCCAGCTCACCCTACGGGGCCGAGACAGATACGCAGTATTTT CASSPYGAETDTQYF